The clone carrying this TCR beta chain was observed at least ten times. Its target is not known. This sample is part of a study of spatial heterogeneity in lung cancer. Study-wide findings and caveats: Blood contained ubiquitous expanded tumor TCRs more at resection than at follow-up.

MiXCR, applied by TCRdb to the 5' RACE reads, yields one record per CDR3 protein. Of 40,000 to 55,000 distinct CDR3 sequences listed, about an eighth are singletons. This CDR3 region has 15 residues. V was clipped by 5 bases and J by 4 bases, with 16 bases between them. Germline V CDR1 and CDR2: SGHVS, FNYEAQ. Time point given: sample taken at primary tumor resection. This sample comprised PBMCs, obtained at surgery. This clonotype was sampled from a male donor with early-stage non-small cell lung cancer. V gene TRBV7-6 combines with J gene TRBJ2-3, with D uncertain. The CDR3 reads CASSHRFLVPDTQYF. DNA for the CDR3: TGTGCCAGCAGCCATCGTTTCCTAGTCCCAGATACGCAGTATTTT.